A single sample gave rise to the 27 T cell receptor beta chains below, sequenced in a study of T cell changes during pregnancy in multiple sclerosis. Sequencing used immunoSEQ multiplex PCR; TCRdb keeps in-frame clones, though not all of them. The repertoire consists of 60,000 or so clones, with 90% to 95% occurring once and the leading ten covering 0.85% to 0.9%. The sequences come from peripheral blood, collected before pregnancy. The origin of the receptors is a female donor with multiple sclerosis, enrolled in a pregnancy study.

The chain is built from TRBV19 and TRBJ1-6, with a tentative D call TRBD1 (6 bases). V gave up 1 base and J gave up 9 bases, with 16 bases separating them. The germline V gene has CDR1 LNHDA and CDR2 SQIVND (reference sequence). This CDR3 is 16 amino acids long. The CDR3 region is CASSIVTGTGGSPLHF. The CDR3 DNA reads as TGTGCCAGTAGTATAGTCACAGGGACGGGAGGTTCACCCCTCCACTTT.

The genes are TRBV6-1 and TRBJ1-5; 12 nucleotides match TRBD1. The germline CDR1 and CDR2 sequences are MNHNS and SASEGT. The CDR3 totals 18 residues. The junction had 5 bases not matched to a gene; V was cut back by 2 bases and J by 0 bases. This CDR3 is CASSEMGQGAASNQPQHF. The DNA for the CDR3 is TGTGCCAGCAGTGAAATGGGACAGGGGGCTGCTAGCAATCAGCCCCAGCATTTT.

V usage is TRBV19 and J usage is TRBJ1-5, with a possible D match to TRBD1 (5 bases). V was clipped by 5 bases and J by 11 bases, with 10 bases between them. Germline V lookup: CDR1 LNHDA, CDR2 SQIVND (reference sequence). CDR3 length equals 11 residues. CDR3 sequence: CASSEGRTQHF. CDR3 bases: TGTGCCAGTAGTGAGGGGAGGACCCAGCATTTT. Using reference TRBV19 and TRBJ1-5 for the parts outside the CDR3, the full variable domain is DGGITQSPKYLFRKEGQNVTLSCEQNLNHDAMYWYRQDPGQGLRLIYYSQIVNDFQKGDIAEGYSVSREKKESFPLTVTSAQKNPTAFYLCASSEGRTQHFGDGTRLSIL.

This chain connects TRBV2 to TRBJ1-2, with D possibly being TRBD1 (6 bases). The germline V gene encodes CDR1 SNHLY and CDR2 FYNNEI. Trimming took 2 bases from V and 4 from J, leaving 17 bases between them. The CDR3 spans 16 residues. The CDR3: CASSERPSGVGYGYTF. CDR3 DNA: TGTGCCAGCAGTGAAAGGCCGTCAGGGGTAGGCTATGGCTACACCTTC.

J is TRBJ1-5 and V is TRBV18; the match to TRBD1 covers 7 bases. The CDR3 totals 14 residues. Germline V lookup: CDR1 KGHSH, CDR2 LQKENI. The trim removed 3 bases at V and 5 bases at J, leaving 4 bases unmatched. The CDR3 region is CASSPTGTDQPQHF. The CDR3 DNA reads TGTGCCAGCTCACCGACCGGGACAGATCAGCCCCAGCATTTT.

The V call is TRBV2, the J call TRBJ2-5; 10 bases align to TRBD1. Germline CDR1 is SNHLY and CDR2 is FYNNEI. The length of the CDR3 is 14 residues. The V and J ends lost 5 bases and 6 bases, in that order; junction bases with no gene match: 6. DNA for the CDR3: TGTGCCAGCAGTTGGGACAGGGGTGGACAGACCCAGTACTTC. It is translated as CASSWDRGGQTQYF.

The chain employs TRBV4-2 and TRBJ2-5; 10 positions agree with TRBD2. The CDR3 runs to 16 residues. J lost 3 bases, V lost 4 bases, and 8 bases had no gene match. CDR1 is LGHNA, CDR2 YNFKEQ, per germline. Here the CDR3 reads CASSPSLLAGEETQYF. For the CDR3, the DNA is TGTGCCAGCAGCCCCTCTCTCCTAGCGGGGGAAGAGACCCAGTACTTC.

The chain combines TRBV10-2 with TRBJ2-3, with 12 bases matching TRBD2. CDR3 size: 14 residues. The junction had 6 bases not matched to a gene; V was cut back by 7 bases and J by 7 bases. CDR1 is WSHSY and CDR2 is SAAADI in the germline V gene. The CDR3 region has the DNA TGCGCCAGCACTAGCGGGGGGGCCTCGAATACGCAGTATTTT. Its translation is CASTSGGASNTQYF.

This clone is a singleton in its sample. The chain is built from TRBV27 and TRBJ1-6, with a weak D call TRBD1 (6 bases). The ends were cut back, 2 bases at V and 5 bases at J, with 16 bases in the middle. The CDR3 loop spans 17 amino acids. Germline loops: CDR1 MNHEY, CDR2 SMNVEV (reference sequence). The CDR3 bases are TGTGCCAGCAGTTTAGAAACCAGGGGACTACATAATTCACCCCTCCACTTT. It is translated as CASSLETRGLHNSPLHF.

The chain has TRBV7-3 and TRBJ2-7, with a weak D call TRBD1 (7 bases). The CDR3 consists of 15 residues. The germline V gene has CDR1 SGHTA and CDR2 FQGTGA. Deletions cut 2 bases from V and 3 bases from J, with 14 bases between. The CDR3: CASSLYTGDSYEQYF. DNA for the CDR3: TGTGCCAGCAGCTTATATACGGGGGACAGCTACGAGCAGTACTTC.

The rearrangement joins TRBV5-6 to TRBJ2-7; D might be TRBD2 (5 bases). CDR1 is SGHDT and CDR2 is YYEEEE in the germline V gene. The CDR3 contains 16 residues. The V and J ends lost 3 bases and 0 bases respectively, with 16 bases between them. CDR3 protein: CASSSSPGSFSYEQYF. The CDR3 DNA reads TGTGCCAGCAGCTCTTCGCCGGGGTCCTTCTCCTACGAGCAGTACTTC.

The CDR3 region is CASSFGTPEAFF. The CDR3 DNA reads as TGTGCCAGCAGCTTCGGGACACCTGAAGCTTTCTTT. This chain joins TRBV5-6 and TRBJ1-1, with a possible D match to TRBD1 (6 bases). The ends were cut back, 2 bases at V and 6 bases at J, with 8 bases in the middle. Germline CDR1 reads SGHDT; CDR2 reads YYEEEE. This CDR3 is built from 12 residues.

The DNA for the CDR3 is TGTGCCAGTAGTATCAGGGGCGCGGCTGGCTACACCTTC. This encodes CASSIRGAAGYTF. The chain recombines TRBV19 with TRBJ1-2, with D possibly matching TRBD1 (6 bases). V lost 3 bases to trimming and J lost 7 bases, with 12 bases between them. CDR3 length equals 13 residues. The V gene's germline CDR1 is LNHDA and CDR2 SQIVND (reference sequence).

The chain joins TRBV9 to TRBJ2-1; 7 bases are shared with TRBD2. The germline gives CDR1 SGDLS, CDR2 YYNGEE. V gave up 3 bases and J gave up 2 bases; unmatched junction bases: 11. CDR3 length: 17 residues. The CDR3 DNA is TGTGCCAGCAGCGCCAGACTAGCCCCTGGTCCCTACAATGAGCAGTTCTTC. It encodes CASSARLAPGPYNEQFF. The complete variable domain, with remaining parts taken from reference TRBV9 and TRBJ2-1, reads DSGVTQTPKHLITATGQRVTLRCSPRSGDLSVYWYQQSLDQGLQFLIQYYNGEERAKGNILERFSAQQFPDLHSELNLSSLELGDSALYFCASSARLAPGPYNEQFFGPGTRLTVL.

This clone turned up a few times. The chain has TRBV10-3 and TRBJ1-6; perhaps TRBD1 as D (6 bases). The CDR3 contains 15 residues. Germline CDR1 is ENHRY and CDR2 is SYGVKD. V lost 2 bases to trimming and J lost 5 bases, with 10 bases between them. The CDR3 here is CAISERQVDNSPLHF. Written as DNA, the CDR3 is TGTGCCATCAGTGAGCGACAGGTAGATAATTCACCCCTCCACTTT.

The chain combines TRBV19 with TRBJ1-2; 8 positions agree with TRBD1. The CDR3 loop spans 15 amino acids. Germline CDR1 and CDR2: LNHDA and SQIVND (reference sequence). J was trimmed by 8 bases and V by 3 bases; bases with no gene match: 11. The CDR3 DNA is TGTGCCAGTAGTATCGGACAGGGCGGGGTCGACGGCTACACCTTC. Protein sequence: CASSIGQGGVDGYTF.

J is TRBJ2-6 and V is TRBV5-1; no clear D gene. There are 17 residues in the CDR3. Trimming took off 1 base at V and 0 bases at J, with 11 bases between the two ends. CDR1 is SGHRS, CDR2 YFSETQ, per germline. CDR3 region: CASSLTPFSSGANVLTF. The DNA for the CDR3 is TGCGCCAGCAGCTTGACACCGTTTTCCTCTGGGGCCAACGTCCTGACTTTC.

The V and J genes are TRBV6-1 and TRBJ2-5; D remains ambiguous. CDR3 length equals 15 residues. Between the trimmed V and J ends, which lost 6 bases and 5 bases, there was a span of 19 bases. Germline V gene lookup returns CDR1 MNHNS and CDR2 SASEGT. The CDR3: CASRYITRSSETQYF. CDR3 nucleotides: TGTGCCAGCAGATATATTACCAGATCTTCTGAGACCCAGTACTTC.

The chain has TRBV27 and TRBJ2-7; 7 bases are a match to TRBD2. Germline values: CDR1 MNHEY, CDR2 SMNVEV (reference sequence). The V and J ends lost 4 bases and 2 bases, in that order; junction bases with no gene match: 11. The CDR3 loop spans 16 amino acids. This chain's CDR3 is CASSYSGGGLTYEQYF. The CDR3 bases are TGTGCCAGCAGTTATAGCGGCGGGGGATTAACCTACGAGCAGTACTTC.

The table lists this clone with a count of one. This rearrangement joins TRBV18 to TRBJ1-6; TRBD1 matches 7 bases. The CDR3 consists of 16 residues. The germline V gene has CDR1 KGHSH and CDR2 LQKENI. Trimming cost V 2 bases and J 10 bases; bases outside gene matches: 11. CDR3 amino acids: CASSPYSRGEGSPLHF. CDR3 DNA: TGTGCCAGCTCACCATACTCCAGGGGGGAAGGGTCACCCCTCCACTTT.

The chain recombines TRBV29-1 with TRBJ2-2, with D unresolved. The length of the CDR3 is 13 residues. The germline V and J ends were trimmed by 4 bases and 5 bases, with 11 bases remaining between them. Germline loops: CDR1 SQVTM, CDR2 ANQGSEA. CDR3 nucleotide sequence: TGCAGCGTTGGAGGTGTGCCGACCGGGGAGCTGTTTTTT. Its translation is CSVGGVPTGELFF.

The chain is built from TRBV7-2 and TRBJ2-2; 10 nucleotides agree with TRBD1. The trim removed 5 bases at V and 5 bases at J, leaving 5 bases unmatched. Germline V gene lookup returns CDR1 SGHTA and CDR2 FQGNSA. CDR3 length equals 15 residues. The CDR3 region has the DNA TGTGCCAGCAGCACCCGGACAGGGGGGACCGGGGAGCTGTTTTTT. Translating it yields CASSTRTGGTGELFF.

The genes are TRBV6-4 and TRBJ2-2; 10 bases are shared with TRBD2. The germline CDR1 and CDR2 sequences are MRHNA and SNTAGT. V lost 2 bases to trimming and J lost 3 bases; unmatched junction nucleotides: 3. The CDR3 runs to 16 residues. CDR3 DNA sequence: TGTGCCAGCAGTGACCAGCGGGGGGGACACACCGGGGAGCTGTTTTTT. Translating gives CASSDQRGGHTGELFF.

This sequence joins TRBV11-2 and TRBJ2-5; no definite D call. With 5 bases removed from V and 0 bases from J, the gap between germline ends came to 13 bases. The CDR3 is 15 residues long. The germline gives CDR1 SGHAT, CDR2 FQNNGV. This CDR3 reads CASSANVLNQETQYF. DNA for the CDR3: TGTGCCAGCAGCGCCAACGTACTGAACCAAGAGACCCAGTACTTC.

This clone came up once. This sequence joins TRBV30 and TRBJ2-1, with D hard to call. This CDR3 spans 12 amino acids. With 5 bases removed from V and 6 bases from J, the gap between germline ends came to 11 bases. Germline V gene lookup returns CDR1 GTSNPN and CDR2 SVGIG (reference sequence). The CDR3 spells CAWGRTFNEQFF. CDR3 coding DNA: TGTGCCTGGGGTAGAACCTTCAATGAGCAGTTCTTC.

The chain has TRBV29-1 and TRBJ1-1; 8 bases fit TRBD1. J gave up 0 bases and V 7 bases, and 7 bases lay outside the gene matches. From germline, CDR1 is SQVTM and CDR2 ANQGSEA. The CDR3 has 14 amino acids. The chain's CDR3 is CSDASGGLNTEAFF. The DNA for the CDR3 is TGCAGCGACGCCTCAGGGGGCTTGAACACTGAAGCTTTCTTT. Supplemented by reference TRBV29-1 and TRBJ1-1, the full variable domain reads SAVISQKPSRDICQRGTSLTIQCQVDSQVTMMFWYRQQPGQSLTLIATANQGSEATYESGFVIDKFPISRPNLTFSTLTVSNMSPEDSSIYLCSDASGGLNTEAFFGQGTRLTVV.

The gene calls are TRBV7-9 and TRBJ2-1; possible D gene TRBD2, 7 bases. This CDR3 spans 17 amino acids. The V end lost 5 bases, the J end lost 8 bases, and 25 bases lay between the germline ends. Germline CDR1 is SEHNR and CDR2 is FQNEAQ (reference sequence). CDR3 loop: CASSKGVGGVGAYEQFF. DNA of the CDR3: TGTGCCAGCAGCAAGGGGGTGGGAGGGGTCGGGGCCTATGAGCAGTTCTTC.